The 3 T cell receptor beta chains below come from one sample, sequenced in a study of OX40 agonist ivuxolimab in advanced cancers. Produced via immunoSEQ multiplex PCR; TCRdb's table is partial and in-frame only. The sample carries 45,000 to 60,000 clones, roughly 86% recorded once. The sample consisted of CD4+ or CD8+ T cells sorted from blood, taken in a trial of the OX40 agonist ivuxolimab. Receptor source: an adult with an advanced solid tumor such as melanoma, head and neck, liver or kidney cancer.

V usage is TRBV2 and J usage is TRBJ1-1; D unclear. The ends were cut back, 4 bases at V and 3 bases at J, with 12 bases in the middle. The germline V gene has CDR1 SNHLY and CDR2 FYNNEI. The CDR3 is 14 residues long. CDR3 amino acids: CASSGYGGDTEAFF. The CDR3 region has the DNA TGTGCCAGCAGTGGGTATGGTGGGGACACTGAAGCTTTCTTT.

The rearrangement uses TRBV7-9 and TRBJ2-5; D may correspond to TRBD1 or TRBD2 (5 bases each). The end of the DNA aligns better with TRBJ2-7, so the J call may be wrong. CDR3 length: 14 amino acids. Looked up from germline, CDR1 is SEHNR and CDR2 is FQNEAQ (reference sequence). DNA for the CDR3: TGTGCCAGCAGCTTAGACACAGGAGGCTACGAGCAGTACTTC. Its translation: CASSLDTGGYEQYF.

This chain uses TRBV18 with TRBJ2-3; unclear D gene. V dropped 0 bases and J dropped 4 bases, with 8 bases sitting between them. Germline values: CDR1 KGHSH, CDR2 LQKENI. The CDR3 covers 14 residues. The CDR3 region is CASSPPNFADTQYF. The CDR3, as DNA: TGTGCCAGCTCACCACCGAACTTTGCAGATACGCAGTATTTT.